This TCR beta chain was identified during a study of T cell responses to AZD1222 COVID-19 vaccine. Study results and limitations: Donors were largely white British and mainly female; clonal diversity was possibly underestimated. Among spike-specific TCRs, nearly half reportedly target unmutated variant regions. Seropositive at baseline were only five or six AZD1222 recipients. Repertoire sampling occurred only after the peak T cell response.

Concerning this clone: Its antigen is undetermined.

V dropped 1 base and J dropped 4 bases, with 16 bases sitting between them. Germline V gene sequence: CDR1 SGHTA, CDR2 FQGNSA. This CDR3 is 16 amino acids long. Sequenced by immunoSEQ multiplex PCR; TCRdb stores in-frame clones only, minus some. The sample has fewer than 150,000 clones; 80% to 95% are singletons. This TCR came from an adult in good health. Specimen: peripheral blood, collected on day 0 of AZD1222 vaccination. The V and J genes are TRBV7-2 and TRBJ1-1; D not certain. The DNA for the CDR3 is TGTGCCAGCAGCTTAGTCCGTTACGGGGAGGGCACTGAAGCTTTCTTT. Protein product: CASSLVRYGEGTEAFF.